The next 18 T cell receptor beta chains were all read from a single sample in a study of CD8 T cells in ankylosing spondylitis. TCRdb reanalysed the 5' RACE reads using MiXCR and keeps one entry per CDR3 protein. The profile shows approximately 200,000 distinct CDR3 sequences, roughly 13% of them singletons. The material sequenced was blood, either unsorted or a sorted T cell fraction (not recorded which). The receptors come from a male donor with ankylosing spondylitis or in good health (not recorded which).

The V gene is TRBV10-1, the J gene TRBJ2-5, with no clear D. The V end was cut by 3 bases, the J end by 1 base, with 9 bases between. The CDR3 runs 14 residues. Per germline, CDR1 WNHNN and CDR2 SYGVQD (reference sequence). The CDR3 sequence is CASSEDRIQETQYF. DNA of the CDR3: TGCGCCAGCAGTGAAGACCGAATCCAAGAGACCCAGTACTTC.

This clonotype has at least ten counts. The chain combines TRBV12-3 or TRBV12-4 with TRBJ1-5, with 8 bases identical to TRBD1. V trimming: 6 bases; J trimming: 7 bases; junction bases outside the gene matches: 5. The CDR3 runs 13 residues. Here the CDR3 reads CASSAGGGQPQHF. The CDR3 coding sequence is TGTGCCAGCAGCGCAGGGGGCGGGCAGCCCCAGCATTTT.

The chain uses TRBV5-5 and TRBJ2-3, with TRBD2 matching 7 bases. The germline V gene encodes CDR1 SGHKS and CDR2 YYEKEE (reference sequence). After removal of 4 bases from V and 2 bases from J, the junction contained 4 bases not matched to a gene. This CDR3 is 14 amino acids long. The CDR3 sequence: CASSPGTTTDTQYF. The CDR3 nucleotides read TGTGCCAGCAGCCCAGGGACTACCACAGATACGCAGTATTTT.

In its sample, this clonotype was seen many times. This sequence joins TRBV7-9 and TRBJ2-1, with no clear D. Germline V gives CDR1 SEHNR, CDR2 FQNEAQ (reference sequence). The CDR3 has 16 residues. Trimming took off 1 base at V and 6 bases at J, with 16 bases between the two ends. This CDR3 is CASSLVSTWSSNEQFF. CDR3 in DNA: TGTGCCAGCAGCTTAGTTTCTACCTGGTCTTCCAATGAGCAGTTCTTC.

The chain uses TRBV7-9 and TRBJ1-4; 7 nucleotides match TRBD1. Germline V lookup: CDR1 SEHNR, CDR2 FQNEAQ (reference sequence). V gave up 5 bases and J gave up 11 bases; unmatched junction bases: 5. The CDR3 has 12 amino acids. DNA for the CDR3: TGTGCCAGCAGCAGAGGGGGCGGGAAACTGTTTTTT. This codes for CASSRGGGKLFF.

This clonotype occurred a few times. The chain couples TRBV18 to TRBJ2-2, with D possibly matching TRBD1 (5 bases). Trimming took 3 bases from V and 0 from J, leaving 14 bases between them. Germline V gene sequence: CDR1 KGHSH, CDR2 LQKENI. This CDR3 spans 17 amino acids. The CDR3 bases are TGTGCCAGCTCACCCCCCAGGGTCGGGCCGAACACCGGGGAGCTGTTTTTT. Its protein is CASSPPRVGPNTGELFF.

The V and J genes are TRBV4-1 and TRBJ2-5, with a possible D match to TRBD2 (5 bases). Trimming left V 1 base short and J 5 bases short, with 8 bases between. Germline-derived CDR1 and CDR2 are MGHRA and YSYEKL. The CDR3 runs to 13 residues. The CDR3 DNA is TGCGCCAGCAGCCAAGTCAGGAGGGAGACCCAGTACTTC. It is translated as CASSQVRRETQYF.

The chain uses TRBV15 and TRBJ2-1, with 9 bases identical to TRBD1. Germline loops: CDR1 LNHNV, CDR2 YYDKDF (reference sequence). The CDR3 is 16 residues long. V lost 0 bases to trimming and J lost 3 bases; unmatched junction nucleotides: 3. The CDR3 region has the DNA TGTGCCACCAGCAGAGATCGGACAGGGGTCTACAATGAGCAGTTCTTC. This codes for CATSRDRTGVYNEQFF.

This clonotype was detected only a few times. The chain links TRBV5-6 to TRBJ2-1; tentative D call: TRBD1 (5 bases). The germline gives CDR1 SGHDT, CDR2 YYEEEE. This CDR3 is built from 16 residues. Trimming cost V 1 base and J 4 bases, with 15 bases left between them. The CDR3 sequence: CASSLHSGNLYNEQFF. The CDR3 region has the DNA TGTGCCAGCAGCTTGCATTCAGGGAACCTTTACAATGAGCAGTTCTTC.

This sequence joins TRBV7-6 and TRBJ2-1; D unresolved. V was cut by 1 base and J by 2 bases, with 6 bases left in between. The germline V gene encodes CDR1 SGHVS and CDR2 FNYEAQ. The CDR3 runs to 14 residues. In nucleotides, the CDR3 is TGTGCCAGCAGCTTAGGGGGAACCTACAATGAGCAGTTCTTC. Translating gives CASSLGGTYNEQFF.

This clonotype was detected ten times or more. The gene calls are TRBV2 and TRBJ2-7; 8 nucleotides align to TRBD2. Germline-derived CDR1 and CDR2 are SNHLY and FYNNEI. V was clipped by 7 bases and J by 4 bases; unmatched bases: 12. This CDR3 has 15 amino acids. The CDR3 coding sequence is TGTGCCAGCAAACCCGAGAATAGCGGGGAATACGAGCAGTACTTC. It yields the protein CASKPENSGEYEQYF. The full variable domain, with the rest looked up from reference TRBV2 and TRBJ2-7, is EPEVTQTPSHQVTQMGQEVILRCVPISNHLYFYWYRQILGQKVEFLVSFYNNEISEKSEIFDDQFSVERPDGSNFTLKIRSTKLEDSAMYFCASKPENSGEYEQYFGPGTRLTVT.

This sequence joins TRBV29-1 and TRBJ2-5; 10 bases map to TRBD1. The germline V gene encodes CDR1 SQVTM and CDR2 ANQGSEA. The CDR3 is made up of 13 amino acids. The ends lost 7 bases at V and 5 bases at J; junction bases unmatched: 7. The CDR3 coding sequence is TGCAGCGCCGACAGGGGGCAGGAGGAGACCCAGTACTTC. It is translated as CSADRGQEETQYF.

This clonotype has more than one count but fewer than ten. The J gene is TRBJ2-2, the V gene TRBV7-6; 9 positions match TRBD1. With V trimmed by 1 base and J by 7 bases, 4 bases remained unmatched. This CDR3 has 15 residues. CDR1 is SGHVS and CDR2 is FNYEAQ in the germline V gene. The CDR3, as DNA: TGTGCCAGCAGCTTAGTACAGGGGGCTCACGGGGAGCTGTTTTTT. It codes for CASSLVQGAHGELFF.

This clonotype has just a few counts. The chain couples TRBV6-5 to TRBJ2-2; TRBD1 matches at 8 bases. The germline gives CDR1 MNHEY, CDR2 SVGAGI. The J segment lost 5 bases and the V segment lost 4 bases, leaving 12 bases of the junction unmatched. This CDR3 is 17 amino acids long. The DNA for the CDR3 is TGTGCCAGCAGTTCCCCTCGACAGGGGCATTTAACCGGGGAGCTGTTTTTT. It yields the protein CASSSPRQGHLTGELFF.

With respect to this clonotype: Germline is not matched at one junction end, which may reflect a read error. This rearrangement joins TRBV18 to TRBJ1-5; perhaps TRBD1 as D (5 bases). The CDR3 loop spans 13 amino acids. Per the germline V gene, CDR1 is KGHSH and CDR2 is LQKENI. CDR3 sequence reads: CVSSPDRGQPQHF. CDR3 coding DNA: TGTGTCAGCTCACCGGACCGGGGGCAGCCCCAGCATTTT.

The genes are TRBV29-1 and TRBJ2-4; TRBD1 agrees at 9 bases. The germline gives CDR1 SQVTM, CDR2 ANQGSEA. The CDR3 totals 14 residues. With V trimmed by 5 bases and J by 6 bases, 8 bases remained unmatched. CDR3 nucleotides: TGCAGCGTTCAGGTTTCGGGACAGGGAAACATTCAGTACTTC. Translation gives CSVQVSGQGNIQYF.

This clonotype was observed many times. The chain recombines TRBV27 with TRBJ2-1; weak D call: TRBD1 (5 bases). The germline V gene has CDR1 MNHEY and CDR2 SMNVEV (reference sequence). V was clipped by 2 bases and J by 0 bases, with 5 bases between them. The CDR3 extends over 14 amino acids. CDR3 protein: CASSLRGSYNEQFF. CDR3 sequence (DNA): TGTGCCAGCAGTTTAAGGGGCTCCTACAATGAGCAGTTCTTC.

This clonotype was seen a handful of times. The genes are TRBV30 and TRBJ2-1; 8 bases fit TRBD1. V lost 2 bases to trimming and J lost 2 bases; unmatched junction nucleotides: 8. The CDR3 is 16 residues long. Germline values: CDR1 GTSNPN, CDR2 SVGIG (reference sequence). The CDR3 protein is CAWSSLGQGAYNEQFF. CDR3 coding DNA: TGTGCCTGGAGTTCCCTCGGACAGGGCGCCTACAATGAGCAGTTCTTC.